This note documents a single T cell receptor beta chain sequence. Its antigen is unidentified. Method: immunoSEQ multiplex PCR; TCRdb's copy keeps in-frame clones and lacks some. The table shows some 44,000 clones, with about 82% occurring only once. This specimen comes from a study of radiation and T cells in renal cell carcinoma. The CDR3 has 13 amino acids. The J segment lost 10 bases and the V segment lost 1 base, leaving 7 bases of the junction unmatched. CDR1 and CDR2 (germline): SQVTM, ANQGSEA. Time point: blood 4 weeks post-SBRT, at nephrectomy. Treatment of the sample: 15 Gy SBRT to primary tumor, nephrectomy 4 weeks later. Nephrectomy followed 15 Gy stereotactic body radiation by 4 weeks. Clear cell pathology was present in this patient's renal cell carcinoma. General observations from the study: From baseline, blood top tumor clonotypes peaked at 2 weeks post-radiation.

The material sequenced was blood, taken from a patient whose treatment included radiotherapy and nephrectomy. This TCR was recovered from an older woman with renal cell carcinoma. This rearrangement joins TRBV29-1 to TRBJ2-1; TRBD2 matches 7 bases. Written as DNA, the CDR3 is TGCAGCGTTGAAGCGGGAGGCTTGAGGGAGCAGTTCTTC. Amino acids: CSVEAGGLREQFF.